Shown below are 2 T cell receptor beta chains from a single sample sequenced in a study of T cell responses to AZD1222 COVID-19 vaccine. TCRdb's table, derived via immunoSEQ multiplex PCR, lists solely in-frame clones and lacks some. The repertoire includes about 180,000 clones, about 91% of them detected once, and roughly 8% sits in the top ten. Material: peripheral blood, obtained on day 0 of AZD1222 vaccination. The receptors were sampled from an adult in good health.

The CDR3 DNA sequence: TGTGCCTGGAGTGTCCCCCGGATAAGCTCCTATAATTCACCCCTCCACTTT. The encoded protein is CAWSVPRISSYNSPLHF. V is TRBV30 and J is TRBJ1-6; no clear D. The CDR3 is 17 residues long. Germline V gene sequence: CDR1 GTSNPN, CDR2 SVGIG (reference sequence). Trimming took 0 bases from V and 0 from J, leaving 12 bases between them.

The chain carries TRBV6-5 and TRBJ1-5, with TRBD1 identical over 7 bases. J lost 4 bases, V lost 6 bases, and 6 bases had no gene match. The CDR3 totals 14 residues. From germline, CDR1 is MNHEY and CDR2 SVGAGI. The CDR3 sequence: CASSLQGGNQPQHF. The CDR3 DNA follows: TGTGCCAGCAGCCTTCAGGGGGGGAATCAGCCCCAGCATTTT.